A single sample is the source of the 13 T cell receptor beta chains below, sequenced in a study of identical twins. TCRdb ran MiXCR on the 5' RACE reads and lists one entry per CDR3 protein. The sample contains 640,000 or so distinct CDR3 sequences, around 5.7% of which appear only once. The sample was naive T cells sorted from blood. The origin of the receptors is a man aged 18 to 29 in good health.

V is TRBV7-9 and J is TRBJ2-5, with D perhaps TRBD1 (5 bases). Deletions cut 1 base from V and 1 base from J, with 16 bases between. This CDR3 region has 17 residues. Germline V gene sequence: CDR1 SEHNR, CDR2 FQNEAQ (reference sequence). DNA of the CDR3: TGTGCCAGCAGCTTAGGAAGAATGGGGCTCCTCCAAGAGACCCAGTACTTC. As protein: CASSLGRMGLLQETQYF.

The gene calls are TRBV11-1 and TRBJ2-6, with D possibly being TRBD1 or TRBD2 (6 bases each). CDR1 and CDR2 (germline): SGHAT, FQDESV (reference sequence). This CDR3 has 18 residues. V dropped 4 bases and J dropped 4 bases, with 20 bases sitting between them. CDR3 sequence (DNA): TGTGCCAGCAGCTACTACGGGGGATCGGGGGCCGGGGCCAACGTCCTGACTTTC. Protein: CASSYYGGSGAGANVLTF.

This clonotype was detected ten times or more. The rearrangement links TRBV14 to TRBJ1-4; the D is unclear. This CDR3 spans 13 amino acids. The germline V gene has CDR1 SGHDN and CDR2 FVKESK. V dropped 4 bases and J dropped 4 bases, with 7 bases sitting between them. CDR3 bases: TGTGCCAGCAGCCGGAGTTATAATGAAAAACTGTTTTTT. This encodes CASSRSYNEKLFF.

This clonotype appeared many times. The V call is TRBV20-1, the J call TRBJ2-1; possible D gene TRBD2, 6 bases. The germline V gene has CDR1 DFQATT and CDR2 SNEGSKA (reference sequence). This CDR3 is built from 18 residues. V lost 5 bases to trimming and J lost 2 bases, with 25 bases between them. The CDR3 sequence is CSAPDRLRDYAAYNEQFF. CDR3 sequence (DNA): TGCAGTGCTCCGGACCGGTTGCGGGATTACGCTGCCTACAATGAGCAGTTCTTC.

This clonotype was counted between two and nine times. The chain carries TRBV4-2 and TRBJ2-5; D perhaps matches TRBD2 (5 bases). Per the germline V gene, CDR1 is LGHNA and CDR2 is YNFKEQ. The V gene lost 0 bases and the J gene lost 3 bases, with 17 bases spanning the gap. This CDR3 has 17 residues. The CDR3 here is CASSQDEGFTSEETQYF. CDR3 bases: TGTGCCAGCAGCCAAGACGAAGGGTTCACTAGTGAAGAGACCCAGTACTTC.

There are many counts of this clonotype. The CDR3 spells CSARDGARGRYEQYF. The CDR3 bases are TGCAGTGCTAGAGATGGGGCGCGGGGCCGCTACGAGCAGTACTTC. The chain employs TRBV20-1 and TRBJ2-7; weak D call: TRBD2 (6 bases). The CDR3 is 15 residues long. V was shortened by 0 bases and J by 3 bases, with 15 bases between the two germline ends. Germline V gene lookup returns CDR1 DFQATT and CDR2 SNEGSKA (reference sequence).

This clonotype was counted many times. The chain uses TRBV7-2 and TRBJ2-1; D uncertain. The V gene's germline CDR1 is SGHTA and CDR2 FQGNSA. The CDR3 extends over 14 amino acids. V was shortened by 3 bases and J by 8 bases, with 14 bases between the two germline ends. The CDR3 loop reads CASSFSGLYYEQFF. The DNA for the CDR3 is TGTGCCAGCAGCTTCTCCGGCTTGTACTATGAGCAGTTCTTC.

The CDR3 loop reads CASSPLSDTGELFF. In DNA, the CDR3 is TGCGCCAGCAGCCCCTTGTCAGACACCGGGGAGCTGTTTTTT. The rearrangement uses TRBV5-1 and TRBJ2-2; no definite D call. From germline, CDR1 is SGHRS and CDR2 YFSETQ. V lost 4 bases and J lost 3, with 10 bases in between. The CDR3 is 14 amino acids.

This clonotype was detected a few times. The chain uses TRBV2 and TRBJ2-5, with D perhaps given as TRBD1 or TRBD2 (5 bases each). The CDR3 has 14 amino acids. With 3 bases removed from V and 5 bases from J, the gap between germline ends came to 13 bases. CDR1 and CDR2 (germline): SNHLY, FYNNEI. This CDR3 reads CASSEGTRGETQYF. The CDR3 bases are TGTGCCAGCAGTGAGGGGACCCGGGGCGAGACCCAGTACTTC. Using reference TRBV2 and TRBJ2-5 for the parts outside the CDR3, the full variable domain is EPEVTQTPSHQVTQMGQEVILRCVPISNHLYFYWYRQILGQKVEFLVSFYNNEISEKSEIFDDQFSVERPDGSNFTLKIRSTKLEDSAMYFCASSEGTRGETQYFGPGTRLLVL.

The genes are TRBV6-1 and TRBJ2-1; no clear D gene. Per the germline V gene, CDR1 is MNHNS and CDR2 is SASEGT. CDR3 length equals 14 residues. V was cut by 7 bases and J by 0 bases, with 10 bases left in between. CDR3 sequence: CASMGPSSYNEQFF. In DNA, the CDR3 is TGTGCCAGCATGGGTCCGAGCTCCTACAATGAGCAGTTCTTC.

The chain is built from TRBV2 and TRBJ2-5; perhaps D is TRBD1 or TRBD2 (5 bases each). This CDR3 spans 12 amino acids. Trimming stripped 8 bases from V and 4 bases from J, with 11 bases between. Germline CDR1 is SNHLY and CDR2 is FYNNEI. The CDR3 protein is CASDQGRETQYF. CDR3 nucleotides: TGTGCCAGCGATCAGGGACGAGAGACCCAGTACTTC.

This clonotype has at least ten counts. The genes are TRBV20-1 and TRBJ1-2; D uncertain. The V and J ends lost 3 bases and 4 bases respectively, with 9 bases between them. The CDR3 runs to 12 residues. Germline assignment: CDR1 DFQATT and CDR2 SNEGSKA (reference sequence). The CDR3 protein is CSASYPGYGYTF. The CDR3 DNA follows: TGCAGTGCTAGTTATCCGGGCTATGGCTACACCTTC.

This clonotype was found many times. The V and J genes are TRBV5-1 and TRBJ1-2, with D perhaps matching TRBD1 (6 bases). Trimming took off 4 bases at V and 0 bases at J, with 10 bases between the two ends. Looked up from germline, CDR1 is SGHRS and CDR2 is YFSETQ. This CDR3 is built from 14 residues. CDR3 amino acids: CASSADSTNYGYTF. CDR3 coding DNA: TGCGCCAGCAGCGCGGACAGCACTAACTATGGCTACACCTTC.